This TCR beta chain was identified during a study of blood T cell repertoires in COVID-19. Profiled with immunoSEQ multiplex PCR; TCRdb holds only in-frame clones, not every one. The sample consists of approximately 250,000 clones, more than 85% of them appearing once. V lost 0 bases and J 8 bases, leaving 9 bases between the germline ends. CDR1 is SGHKS and CDR2 is YYEKEE in the germline V gene (reference sequence). This CDR3 spans 13 amino acids. In terms of age and location, participants ranged from roughly 18 to 90 years and lived in about 25 US areas. The chain is built from TRBV5-5 and TRBJ2-1; D is perhaps TRBD1 (6 bases). The TCR comes from a man in his forties who had been exposed to COVID-19. The sequencing sample was made of PBMCs or T cells enriched from blood (not recorded which). This chain's CDR3 is CASSLGQVDEQFF. CDR3 in DNA: TGTGCCAGCAGCTTGGGACAGGTCGATGAGCAGTTCTTC. The full variable domain, its missing parts supplied by reference TRBV5-5 and TRBJ2-1, is DAGVTQSPTHLIKTRGQQVTLRCSPISGHKSVSWYQQVLGQGPQFIFQYYEKEERGRGNFPDRFSARQFPNYSSELNVNALLLGDSALYLCASSLGQVDEQFFGPGTRLTVL.